Each of the 28 T cell receptor beta chains below was sequenced from the same sample in a study of T cells after yellow fever vaccination. TCRdb processed the 5' RACE reads anew with MiXCR; each CDR3 protein has one entry. The sample has about 200,000 distinct CDR3 sequences, more than 3% seen once. Source: CD4+ T cells sorted from PBMCs, taken 10 days after the yellow fever booster vaccination. Every receptor here comes from a man aged 18 to 29 who received the YFV17D yellow fever vaccine.

The V and J genes are TRBV12-3 or TRBV12-4 and TRBJ2-7, with 8 bases identical to TRBD1. Germline trimming cut 8 bases from V and 3 bases from J; bases unmatched to any gene: 12. CDR3 length: 15 residues. The CDR3 is CASHPPRQGFYEQYF. CDR3 bases: TGTGCCAGCCACCCCCCTCGACAGGGGTTCTACGAGCAGTACTTC.

This clonotype was found many times. The chain joins TRBV23-1 to TRBJ2-1; maybe TRBD2 (5 bases). TRBV23-1 falls under the ORF class, with uncertain function. Trimming removed 8 bases from V and 10 bases from J, with 12 bases in between. The CDR3 is made up of 11 amino acids. CDR3 coding DNA: TGCGCCAGCCAGAGGGCCGTGGAGCAGTTCTTC. Translating gives CASQRAVEQFF.

CDR3 nucleotide sequence: TGTGCCAGCAGTTTGGGCGGGGGGCCTCGGACCCAGTACTTC. Its protein is CASSLGGGPRTQYF. The chain employs TRBV12-3 or TRBV12-4 and TRBJ2-5; TRBD2 matches at 8 bases. Trimming took 3 bases from V and 7 from J; bases not matched to a gene: 7. The CDR3 has 14 residues.

The rearrangement uses TRBV6-2 or TRBV6-3 and TRBJ2-7; D uncertain. From germline, CDR1 is MNHEY and CDR2 SVGEGT. V shed 3 bases and J shed 0 bases, with 15 bases lying between them. This CDR3 region has 16 residues. The CDR3 is CASSYNIERISYEQYF. The DNA for the CDR3 is TGTGCCAGCAGTTATAATATTGAACGGATCTCCTACGAGCAGTACTTC.

This clonotype was counted at least ten times. The chain uses TRBV4-3 and TRBJ2-7, with a weak D call TRBD2 (6 bases). The V and J ends lost 0 bases and 6 bases respectively, with 30 bases between them. The CDR3 sequence is 20 residues long. CDR1 and CDR2 from the germline V gene are LGHNA and YSLEER. The CDR3 is CASSQDIGGRYLRGSGEQYF. The CDR3 DNA sequence: TGCGCCAGCAGCCAAGATATCGGGGGTCGGTACCTTAGGGGCTCGGGCGAGCAGTACTTC.

This clonotype came up many times. The chain is built from TRBV20-1 and TRBJ1-2; 8 positions match TRBD1. The CDR3 spans 15 residues. The ends lost 5 bases at V and 0 bases at J; junction bases unmatched: 8. Germline loops: CDR1 DFQATT, CDR2 SNEGSKA (reference sequence). CDR3: CSAFRGQGPNYGYTF. The CDR3 region has the DNA TGCAGTGCTTTTCGTGGACAGGGACCTAACTATGGCTACACCTTC.

The gene calls are TRBV5-1 and TRBJ1-1; D remains ambiguous. CDR1 is SGHRS, CDR2 YFSETQ, per germline. The V and J ends lost 5 bases and 3 bases respectively, with 11 bases between them. The CDR3 loop spans 13 amino acids. The CDR3 region is CASSETGDTEAFF. In nucleotides, the CDR3 is TGCGCCAGCAGTGAGACGGGAGACACTGAAGCTTTCTTT.

The rearrangement links TRBV4-1 to TRBJ1-1; no firm D call. Germline V gene sequence: CDR1 MGHRA, CDR2 YSYEKL. V was clipped by 0 bases and J by 5 bases, with 10 bases between them. The CDR3 is made up of 14 amino acids. CDR3 nucleotide sequence: TGCGCCAGCAGCCAAGATGTCTACAAGACTGAAGCTTTCTTT. Protein: CASSQDVYKTEAFF.

This clonotype was recorded many times. The CDR3 nucleotides are TGCAGTACCGGCGGGGCAAGGGGCTACACCTTC. Amino acid sequence: CSTGGARGYTF. This chain connects TRBV20-1 to TRBJ1-2; the D gene is possibly TRBD1 (5 bases). The CDR3 loop spans 11 amino acids. Germline V gene lookup returns CDR1 DFQATT and CDR2 SNEGSKA (reference sequence). Trimming pared 8 bases from V and 8 bases from J, leaving 15 bases between.

This clonotype appeared many times. An end of the junction does not agree with germline; a read error may underlie this. The gene calls are TRBV5-1 and TRBJ2-7; the D call may be TRBD1 or TRBD2 (5 bases each). The CDR3 consists of 13 residues. CDR1 is SGHRS, CDR2 YFSETQ, per germline. The CDR3 region is CASSLQGAYEQYF. Written as DNA, the CDR3 is TGTGCCAGCAGCTTGCAGGGAGCCTACGAGCAGTACTTC.

This clonotype occurred many times. The J gene is TRBJ2-3, the V gene TRBV4-2; D unclear. Germline V lookup: CDR1 LGHNA, CDR2 YNFKEQ. This CDR3 contains 11 residues. With 3 bases removed from V and 4 bases from J, the gap between germline ends came to 2 bases. The CDR3 loop is CASSHSDTQYF. The CDR3 DNA follows: TGTGCCAGCAGCCACTCAGATACGCAGTATTTT.

The V and J genes are TRBV20-1 and TRBJ1-3; the D is unclear. Trimming removed 6 bases from V and 2 bases from J, with 14 bases in between. This CDR3 is built from 14 residues. Germline CDR1 is DFQATT and CDR2 is SNEGSKA (reference sequence). The CDR3 protein is CSAPRPGTGNTIYF. The CDR3, as DNA: TGCAGTGCCCCAAGGCCGGGAACTGGAAACACCATATATTTT.

This clonotype was observed many times. The chain links TRBV5-1 to TRBJ2-7, with TRBD2 matching over 9 bases. Germline lookup yields CDR1 SGHRS and CDR2 YFSETQ. The V and J ends lost 2 bases and 4 bases, in that order; junction bases with no gene match: 7. The CDR3 has 15 residues. This chain's CDR3 is CASSLAGGRVYEQYF. The CDR3 region has the DNA TGCGCCAGCAGCTTAGCGGGGGGCCGGGTGTACGAGCAGTACTTC.

This clonotype was seen ten or more times. V usage is TRBV3-1 and J usage is TRBJ2-5; D gene uncertain. CDR3 length: 14 residues. Germline V gene sequence: CDR1 LGHDT, CDR2 YNNKEL (reference sequence). V lost 3 bases and J lost 3, with 11 bases in between. The DNA for the CDR3 is TGTGCCAGCAGCCATAGAATCTCGGAAGAGACCCAGTACTTC. Its protein product is CASSHRISEETQYF.

This clonotype was seen many times. The V gene is TRBV6-2 or TRBV6-3, the J gene TRBJ2-5; the match to TRBD1 covers 7 bases. Trimming removed 5 bases from V and 5 bases from J; junction bases left unmatched: 8. The CDR3 is 14 residues long. The germline V gene encodes CDR1 MNHEY and CDR2 SVGEGT. The CDR3 sequence: CASSDRQGRETQYF. The CDR3 DNA sequence: TGTGCCAGCAGTGACAGACAGGGTCGGGAGACCCAGTACTTC.

To note about this clonotype: Since a much larger clone is just one base distant, this may be a read error. The chain joins TRBV5-1 to TRBJ2-7; D may be TRBD1 or TRBD2 (5 bases each). The length of the CDR3 is 13 residues. Germline V CDR1 and CDR2: SGHRS, YFSETQ. Trimming removed 3 bases at V and 6 bases at J, with 13 bases between. This CDR3 reads CASSYDGTFEQYF. DNA for the CDR3: TGCGCCAGCAGCTATGACGGGACCTTCGAGCAGTACTTC.

This chain uses TRBV19 with TRBJ2-7; D remains ambiguous. The CDR3 loop spans 16 amino acids. V lost 5 bases, J lost 5 bases, and 22 bases lay in between. The germline gives CDR1 LNHDA, CDR2 SQIVND (reference sequence). CDR3: CASSAPGPLSPHEQYF. For the CDR3, the DNA is TGTGCCAGTAGTGCCCCCGGACCCCTGAGCCCCCACGAGCAGTACTTC.

The chain carries TRBV9 and TRBJ1-5; D possibly corresponds to TRBD1 (5 bases). From germline, CDR1 is SGDLS and CDR2 YYNGEE. With 3 bases removed from V and 5 bases from J, the gap between germline ends came to 18 bases. The CDR3 length is 16 residues. The chain's CDR3 is CASSAGGGKEYQPQHF. The CDR3 region has the DNA TGTGCCAGCAGCGCGGGGGGGGGTAAGGAATATCAGCCCCAGCATTTT.

The sample holds many counts of this clonotype. J is TRBJ2-5 and V is TRBV12-3 or TRBV12-4; D possibly corresponds to TRBD1 (5 bases). This CDR3 spans 12 amino acids. Trimming removed 7 bases at V and 2 bases at J, with 8 bases between. CDR3 region: CASTRQQETQYF. CDR3 DNA: TGTGCCAGCACCCGACAGCAAGAGACCCAGTACTTC.

V gene TRBV7-3 combines with J gene TRBJ2-3; 8 bases fit TRBD1. After removal of 4 bases from V and 4 bases from J, the junction contained 7 bases not matched to a gene. The CDR3 runs 15 residues. The germline CDR1 and CDR2 sequences are SGHTA and FQGTGA. DNA of the CDR3: TGTGCCAGCAGCTGGCAGGGGGCTAGTGCAGATACGCAGTATTTT. It translates to CASSWQGASADTQYF.

In its sample, this clonotype was seen many times. This sequence joins TRBV10-3 and TRBJ1-5; D is perhaps TRBD1 (5 bases). Germline lookup yields CDR1 ENHRY and CDR2 SYGVKD. The CDR3 is made up of 13 amino acids. Trimming cost V 10 bases and J 0 bases, with 10 bases left between them. The CDR3 region has the DNA TGTGCCAGCACAGGTAATAGCAATCAGCCCCAGCATTTT. Its translation: CASTGNSNQPQHF.

This clonotype showed up many times. The V call is TRBV20-1, the J call TRBJ2-3; weak D call: TRBD1 (5 bases). CDR1 DFQATT and CDR2 SNEGSKA come from the germline V gene (reference sequence). V was clipped by 0 bases and J by 4 bases, with 5 bases between them. CDR3 length: 12 amino acids. In DNA form, the CDR3 reads TGCAGTGCTAGAGACAGGGCAGATACGCAGTATTTT. Amino acids: CSARDRADTQYF.

This clonotype came up a few times. The V and J genes are TRBV18 and TRBJ2-2; 7 bases map to TRBD1. With 4 bases clipped from V and 0 bases from J, the junction kept 20 bases outside the gene matches. The CDR3 loop spans 21 amino acids. Germline V gene sequence: CDR1 KGHSH, CDR2 LQKENI. The CDR3 DNA sequence: TGTGCCAGCTCACGTGCGGAAACGAGGGGGCGGTTCTTGTCGAACACCGGGGAGCTGTTTTTT. Amino acids: CASSRAETRGRFLSNTGELFF.

This clonotype was recorded many times. The CDR3 bases are TGTGCCAGCAGTTTTCGGGGGAGTGAAGCTTTCTTT. Its translation: CASSFRGSEAFF. The chain employs TRBV28 and TRBJ1-1, with D perhaps TRBD1 (5 bases). Trimming removed 3 bases from V and 7 bases from J, with 9 bases in between. The CDR3 is 12 amino acids. The germline V gene has CDR1 MDHEN and CDR2 SYDVKM. Full variable domain (rest looked up from reference TRBV28 and TRBJ1-1): DVKVTQSSRYLVKRTGEKVFLECVQDMDHENMFWYRQDPGLGLRLIYFSYDVKMKEKGDIPEGYSVSREKKERFSLILESASTNQTSMYLCASSFRGSEAFFGQGTRLTVV.

The chain carries TRBV20-1 and TRBJ1-1; a weak D match, TRBD1 (6 bases). The CDR3 is 12 amino acids. CDR1 DFQATT and CDR2 SNEGSKA come from the germline V gene (reference sequence). V lost 8 bases, J lost 0 bases, and 10 bases lay in between. CDR3 nucleotides: TGCAGTCCCGGGACATTGAACACTGAAGCTTTCTTT. Protein product: CSPGTLNTEAFF.

V gene TRBV19 combines with J gene TRBJ1-2, with unresolved D. The CDR3 is 14 amino acids. V was cut by 5 bases and J by 3 bases, with 13 bases left in between. CDR1 is LNHDA, CDR2 SQIVND, per germline (reference sequence). CDR3 residues: CASSAKSRHYGYTF. CDR3 coding DNA: TGTGCCAGTAGTGCGAAGTCTCGGCACTATGGCTACACCTTC.

This clonotype has only a few counts. The chain links TRBV6-5 to TRBJ1-1; D ambiguous. The CDR3 runs 14 residues. Germline loops: CDR1 MNHEY, CDR2 SVGAGI. V lost 4 bases and J lost 10, with 19 bases in between. The CDR3 coding sequence is TGTGCCAGCAGTTTTAGGTCCGGAACCCTTCCAGCTTTCTTT. Translating gives CASSFRSGTLPAFF.

This clonotype came up a few times. The rearrangement joins TRBV12-3 or TRBV12-4 to TRBJ2-7; D is unclear. The CDR3 extends over 12 amino acids. The V end lost 3 bases, the J end lost 3 bases, and 6 bases lay between the germline ends. CDR3 region: CASSLHNYEQYF. CDR3 nucleotide sequence: TGTGCCAGCAGTTTGCATAACTACGAGCAGTACTTC.